This TCR beta chain was sequenced during a study of blood T cell repertoires in COVID-19. The CDR3 runs 16 residues. Trimming removed 0 bases from V and 5 bases from J; junction bases left unmatched: 7. The germline CDR1 and CDR2 sequences are SGDLS and YYNGEE. Data came from immunoSEQ multiplex PCR; TCRdb stores just in-frame clones and leaves some out. The sample lists hundreds of thousands of clones; 70% to 90% were seen once. This receptor was identified in a woman aged 25-40 years with acute or convalescent COVID-19. Input material: peripheral blood. The V call is TRBV9, the J call TRBJ2-2, with 7 bases lining up with TRBD2. The CDR3 spells CASSVAGGPQTGELFF. DNA for the CDR3: TGTGCCAGCAGCGTAGCGGGAGGCCCCCAAACCGGGGAGCTGTTTTTT. The full variable domain, with the rest looked up from reference TRBV9 and TRBJ2-2, is DSGVTQTPKHLITATGQRVTLRCSPRSGDLSVYWYQQSLDQGLQFLIQYYNGEERAKGNILERFSAQQFPDLHSELNLSSLELGDSALYFCASSVAGGPQTGELFFGEGSRLTVL.